The 7 T cell receptor beta chains in this list originate from one sample, sequenced in a study of radiotherapy plus CTLA-4 blockade in lung cancer. Assay: immunoSEQ multiplex PCR; the TCRdb copy retains only in-frame clones and omits some. The profile shows roughly 50,000 clones, about 72% of them singletons. The input for sequencing was peripheral blood, taken from a patient treated with radiotherapy plus ipilimumab. Receptors were obtained from a human donor with non-small cell lung cancer who had stable disease on radiotherapy plus ipilimumab.

The chain recombines TRBV5-5 with TRBJ1-5, with D tentatively TRBD1 (6 bases). The V end was cut by 2 bases, the J end by 4 bases, with 16 bases between. This CDR3 contains 16 residues. Per germline, CDR1 SGHKS and CDR2 YYEKEE (reference sequence). Here the CDR3 reads CASSLVQGSPNQPQHF. CDR3 nucleotides: TGTGCCAGCAGCTTAGTACAGGGCTCCCCAAATCAGCCCCAGCATTTT.

J is TRBJ2-6 and V is TRBV5-1; D uncertain. The germline gives CDR1 SGHRS, CDR2 YFSETQ. The CDR3 runs 14 residues. V lost 0 bases, J lost 4 bases, and 5 bases lay in between. CDR3 protein: CASSLDAGANVLTF. In DNA form, the CDR3 reads TGCGCCAGCAGCTTGGATGCCGGGGCCAACGTCCTGACTTTC. Full variable domain (outside the CDR3, taken from reference TRBV5-1 and TRBJ2-6): KAGVTQTPRYLIKTRGQQVTLSCSPISGHRSVSWYQQTPGQGLQFLFEYFSETQRNKGNFPGRFSGRQFSNSRSEMNVSTLELGDSALYLCASSLDAGANVLTFGAGSRLTVL.

The V call is TRBV6-6, the J call TRBJ2-1, with a weak D call TRBD2 (5 bases). Trimming left V 2 bases short and J 8 bases short, with 19 bases between. Per the germline V gene, CDR1 is MNHNY and CDR2 is SVGAGI (reference sequence). This CDR3 has 16 residues. Here the CDR3 DNA reads TGTGCCAGCAGTTACAGGCTACAGAGCACGGGGTATGAGCAGTTCTTC. Translated: CASSYRLQSTGYEQFF.

V and J are TRBV7-6 and TRBJ2-2; D is uncertain. Germline CDR1 and CDR2: SGHVS and FNYEAQ. CDR3 length: 15 amino acids. V was shortened by 5 bases and J by 3 bases, with 13 bases between the two germline ends. The CDR3 nucleotides are TGTGCCAGCAGCCCTGGGGTTTGGGACACCGGGGAGCTGTTTTTT. Its protein product is CASSPGVWDTGELFF.

The V call is TRBV5-1, the J call TRBJ1-1, with no clear D. Trimming left V 0 bases short and J 0 bases short, with 9 bases between. The CDR3 is made up of 15 amino acids. In germline, CDR1 is SGHRS, CDR2 YFSETQ. CDR3 DNA: TGCGCCAGCAGCTTGGTTGAGCGGATGAACACTGAAGCTTTCTTT. This sequence encodes CASSLVERMNTEAFF.

Only a few counts were recorded for this clone. The chain recombines TRBV19 with TRBJ1-5, with 7 bases matching TRBD1. Losses at the gene ends were 2 bases for V and 7 bases for J; bases not matched to a gene: 8. Germline CDR1 LNHDA, CDR2 SQIVND (reference sequence). CDR3 length equals 15 residues. CDR3 nucleotides: TGTGCCAGTAGTATATTCGAAGGGGGCGACCAGCCCCAGCATTTT. It translates to CASSIFEGGDQPQHF.

This clone was observed a handful of times. V is TRBV5-1 and J is TRBJ2-7; D is unclear. Trimming removed 0 bases at V and 5 bases at J, with 9 bases between. The CDR3 spans 13 residues. Per the germline V gene, CDR1 is SGHRS and CDR2 is YFSETQ. The CDR3 spells CASSLDPGNEQYV. The CDR3 DNA sequence: TGCGCCAGCAGCTTGGACCCCGGCAACGAGCAGTACGTC.